The 26 T cell receptor beta chains below all came from one sample that was sequenced in a study of blood T cell repertoires in COVID-19. Profiling relied on immunoSEQ multiplex PCR, and the TCRdb table lists in-frame clones only, not all of them. The table includes about 120,000 clones, over 80% detected once. Sequencing was carried out using peripheral blood. The receptors were gathered from a man between 70 and 80 years old with acute or convalescent COVID-19.

The chain links TRBV3-1 (or the pseudogene TRBV3-2) to TRBJ2-7; D might be TRBD1 (6 bases). The ends were cut back, 5 bases at V and 4 bases at J, with 12 bases in the middle. This CDR3 spans 13 amino acids. The germline gives CDR1 LGHDT, CDR2 YNNKEL (reference sequence). The CDR3 DNA reads as TGTGCCAGCAGCTTTACAGGGTCGTACGAGCAGTACTTC. This gives the protein CASSFTGSYEQYF.

The V call is TRBV27, the J call TRBJ1-1; 11 bases are shared with TRBD1. Germline CDR1 is MNHEY and CDR2 is SMNVEV (reference sequence). The CDR3 spans 16 residues. V was pared by 6 bases and J by 0 bases, with 6 bases of the junction left unmatched. CDR3 nucleotide sequence: TGTGCCAGCAGGCCGGACAGGGGGCCGGTGAACACTGAAGCTTTCTTT. This gives the protein CASRPDRGPVNTEAFF.

The chain combines TRBV19 with TRBJ1-5, with unresolved D. V was pared by 4 bases and J by 0 bases, with 10 bases between. CDR3 length equals 15 residues. The V gene's germline CDR1 is LNHDA and CDR2 SQIVND (reference sequence). In DNA, the CDR3 is TGTGCCAGTAGTAGGGCCAGGCATAGCAATCAGCCCCAGCATTTT. Protein sequence: CASSRARHSNQPQHF.

V gene TRBV5-5 combines with J gene TRBJ1-2; TRBD1 is a possible D gene (6 bases). The CDR3 is 15 amino acids. V was trimmed by 3 bases and J by 7 bases, leaving 19 bases between them. The V gene's germline CDR1 is SGHKS and CDR2 YYEKEE (reference sequence). CDR3: CASSSNSGGRGGYTF. The CDR3 DNA reads as TGTGCCAGCAGCTCCAATTCGGGGGGGCGAGGTGGCTACACCTTC.

J is TRBJ2-3 and V is TRBV15; 7 bases line up with TRBD1. CDR1 LNHNV and CDR2 YYDKDF come from the germline V gene (reference sequence). J gave up 5 bases and V 6 bases, and 11 bases lay outside the gene matches. The CDR3 runs 15 residues. CDR3 residues: CATRLGQQYVDTQYF. CDR3 sequence (DNA): TGTGCCACCAGGCTGGGACAGCAATACGTAGATACGCAGTATTTT.

J is TRBJ1-6 and V is TRBV5-8; D possibly corresponds to TRBD1 (6 bases). The V end lost 1 base, the J end lost 7 bases, and 12 bases lay between the germline ends. CDR3 length: 15 residues. From germline, CDR1 is SGHTS and CDR2 YDEGEE. The CDR3 bases are TGTGCCAGCAGCTTGCGGGGGGCTTTAAATTCACCCCTCCACTTT. It specifies CASSLRGALNSPLHF.

This rearrangement joins TRBV6-6 to TRBJ1-5; 7 bases fit TRBD1. The length of the CDR3 is 13 residues. The V segment lost 6 bases and the J segment 4 bases; nucleotides outside the gene matches: 3. Germline-derived CDR1 and CDR2 are MNHNY and SVGAGI (reference sequence). The chain's CDR3 is CASRRQGNQPQHF. The DNA for the CDR3 is TGTGCCAGCAGAAGACAGGGAAATCAGCCCCAGCATTTT.

This clone occurred a few times. V usage is TRBV7-2 and J usage is TRBJ2-1; 15 bases fit TRBD2. The CDR3 has 15 amino acids. Germline CDR1 SGHTA, CDR2 FQGNSA. V shed 7 bases and J 9 bases; nucleotides not matched to a gene: 7. This CDR3 is CASTGLAGGPGEQFF. CDR3 coding DNA: TGTGCCAGCACCGGACTAGCGGGGGGGCCTGGTGAGCAGTTCTTC.

This rearrangement joins TRBV6-5 to TRBJ1-1; D unresolved. This CDR3 has 13 amino acids. The V and J ends lost 2 bases and 6 bases respectively, with 10 bases between them. Germline CDR1 is MNHEY and CDR2 is SVGAGI. The CDR3 region has the DNA TGTGCCAGCAGTTACCAGGCTTTGGCTGAAGCTTTCTTT. Amino acids: CASSYQALAEAFF.

This clone was found a few times. The chain couples TRBV4-2 to TRBJ2-1; 13 bases are a match to TRBD2. CDR3 size: 15 residues. The germline V gene encodes CDR1 LGHNA and CDR2 YNFKEQ. V lost 1 base, J lost 9 bases, and 3 bases stayed unmatched. CDR3 DNA: TGTGCCAGCAGCCAAGTACTAGCGGGGGGGAGTGAGCAGTTCTTC. Its translation: CASSQVLAGGSEQFF.

The rearrangement links TRBV6-6 to TRBJ2-2, with TRBD1 matching over 7 bases. The CDR3 is 15 residues long. V lost 1 base and J lost 5; bases outside the gene matches: 4. CDR1 and CDR2 (germline): MNHNY, SVGAGI (reference sequence). The CDR3 reads CASSYYRGRTGELFF. The CDR3 DNA follows: TGTGCCAGCAGTTACTACAGGGGTCGGACCGGGGAGCTGTTTTTT.

The chain recombines TRBV5-5 with TRBJ1-5; D is uncertain. The CDR3 has 15 amino acids. Trimming removed 4 bases from V and 6 bases from J, with 17 bases in between. The germline V gene encodes CDR1 SGHKS and CDR2 YYEKEE (reference sequence). CDR3 DNA sequence: TGTGCCAGCAGCGCCGCCGGGGTCTTGGGTCAGCCCCAGCATTTT. It translates to CASSAAGVLGQPQHF.

The chain carries TRBV4-1 and TRBJ1-6; 8 bases fit TRBD1. The CDR3 consists of 17 residues. The junction had 12 bases not matched to a gene; V was cut back by 1 base and J by 10 bases. Germline V gene lookup returns CDR1 MGHRA and CDR2 YSYEKL. For the CDR3, the DNA is TGCGCCAGCAGCCAAGCCGAAACGCCCAGGGGGCGCTCACCCCTCCACTTT. Translating it yields CASSQAETPRGRSPLHF.

This sequence joins TRBV7-2 and TRBJ2-1, with D tentatively TRBD2 (6 bases). Germline V gives CDR1 SGHTA, CDR2 FQGNSA. The germline V and J ends were trimmed by 5 bases and 7 bases, with 21 bases remaining between them. This CDR3 region has 16 residues. CDR3 amino acids: CASSPQAASAGNEQFF. CDR3 nucleotides: TGTGCCAGCAGCCCCCAAGCGGCCTCCGCGGGGAATGAGCAGTTCTTC.

This chain joins TRBV19 and TRBJ1-1; D is unclear. Germline V CDR1 and CDR2: LNHDA, SQIVND (reference sequence). The length of the CDR3 is 13 residues. V dropped 0 bases and J dropped 2 bases, with 4 bases sitting between them. The DNA for the CDR3 is TGTGCCAGTAGTATAGATGTAAACACTGAAGCTTTCTTT. Amino acids: CASSIDVNTEAFF.

The chain links TRBV28 to TRBJ1-2; 9 positions agree with TRBD1. Per germline, CDR1 MDHEN and CDR2 SYDVKM. The CDR3 is 17 amino acids. J lost 8 bases, V lost 3 bases, and 16 bases had no gene match. CDR3 nucleotides: TGTGCCAGCAGTTTGAACCTATACAGGGGGCGAGACGGCGGCTACACCTTC. Translating it yields CASSLNLYRGRDGGYTF.

This clone appeared a few times. V usage is TRBV10-3 and J usage is TRBJ2-7; 9 bases are shared with TRBD1. The CDR3 has 13 residues. Trimming at V came to 10 bases and at J to 2 bases, leaving 6 bases not matched to a gene. The germline V gene has CDR1 ENHRY and CDR2 SYGVKD. The CDR3 coding sequence is TGTGCCACCACAGGGGGCGCCCCCTACGAGCAGTACTTC. Its translation is CATTGGAPYEQYF.

This clone came up once. The V and J genes are TRBV7-8 and TRBJ2-3; 7 bases agree with TRBD1. V gave up 4 bases and J gave up 6 bases; unmatched junction bases: 7. This CDR3 has 14 residues. Germline CDR1 is SGHVS and CDR2 is FQNEAQ. In nucleotides, the CDR3 is TGTGCCAGCAGCTCCGGACAGGTGGGGGATACGCAGTATTTT. It translates to CASSSGQVGDTQYF.

This chain links TRBV11-2 with TRBJ1-2, with D tentatively TRBD1 (5 bases). The CDR3 totals 13 residues. V was trimmed by 4 bases and J by 8 bases, leaving 14 bases between them. Germline V CDR1 and CDR2: SGHAT, FQNNGV. The CDR3 DNA reads TGTGCCAGCAGCTCCACGGGGGTTTGGGGCTACACCTTC. Its translation: CASSSTGVWGYTF.

The chain combines TRBV7-2 with TRBJ2-7, with D uncertain. The CDR3 has 15 amino acids. V was trimmed by 0 bases and J by 5 bases, leaving 14 bases between them. Germline V gene lookup returns CDR1 SGHTA and CDR2 FQGNSA. This CDR3 reads CASSLAGPADNEQYF. The CDR3 DNA follows: TGTGCCAGCAGCTTAGCGGGCCCCGCTGACAACGAGCAGTACTTC. The entire variable domain, with the rest obtained from reference TRBV7-2 and TRBJ2-7, is as follows: GAGVSQSPSNKVTEKGKDVELRCDPISGHTALYWYRQSLGQGLEFLIYFQGNSAPDKSGLPSDRFSAERTGGSVSTLTIQRTQQEDSAVYLCASSLAGPADNEQYFGPGTRLTVT.

The rearrangement uses TRBV5-1 and TRBJ2-1; a possible D gene is TRBD1 (6 bases). Per germline, CDR1 SGHRS and CDR2 YFSETQ. Between the trimmed V and J ends, which lost 0 bases and 3 bases, there was a span of 13 bases. The CDR3 is 16 amino acids. Written as DNA, the CDR3 is TGCGCCAGCAGCTTGGATGGCAGGGGAATCTACAATGAGCAGTTCTTC. Its translation: CASSLDGRGIYNEQFF.

The chain links TRBV10-3 to TRBJ1-1, with D maybe TRBD1 (6 bases). This CDR3 region has 15 residues. Germline V lookup: CDR1 ENHRY, CDR2 SYGVKD. Trimming stripped 10 bases from V and 4 bases from J, with 22 bases between. The CDR3 loop is CATGKTGSVGTEAFF. In DNA form, the CDR3 reads TGTGCCACTGGGAAAACAGGGTCCGTAGGCACTGAAGCTTTCTTT.

The chain joins TRBV9 to TRBJ2-2, with D perhaps matching TRBD1 (5 bases). The CDR3 length is 16 residues. Germline CDR1 reads SGDLS; CDR2 reads YYNGEE. The V end was cut by 0 bases, the J end by 0 bases, with 9 bases between. In DNA form, the CDR3 reads TGTGCCAGCAGCGTAGGGCCCAGGGCGAACACCGGGGAGCTGTTTTTT. It specifies CASSVGPRANTGELFF.

V is TRBV28 and J is TRBJ2-7; D is perhaps TRBD2 (6 bases). This CDR3 region has 17 residues. The germline V and J ends were trimmed by 3 bases and 3 bases, with 21 bases remaining between them. The V gene's germline CDR1 is MDHEN and CDR2 SYDVKM. CDR3 sequence (DNA): TGTGCCAGCAGTTTGAAGGGAGGTATTCTTATCGGCTACGAGCAGTACTTC. This codes for CASSLKGGILIGYEQYF.

Only a few counts were recorded for this clone. The chain links TRBV7-8 to TRBJ2-1; D is possibly TRBD2 (5 bases). This CDR3 comprises 19 residues. Trimming shortened V by 5 bases and J by 4 bases, and 27 bases separated the two germline ends. Per the germline V gene, CDR1 is SGHVS and CDR2 is FQNEAQ. The CDR3 loop reads CASSRAWGSGKPSYNEQFF. The CDR3 region has the DNA TGTGCCAGCAGCCGAGCCTGGGGAAGCGGAAAACCATCGTACAATGAGCAGTTCTTC. The full variable domain, completed using reference TRBV7-8 and TRBJ2-1, is GAGVSQSPRYKVAKRGQDVALRCDPISGHVSLFWYQQALGQGPEFLTYFQNEAQLDKSGLPSDRFFAERPEGSVSTLKIQRTQQEDSAVYLCASSRAWGSGKPSYNEQFFGPGTRLTVL.

The V gene is TRBV28, the J gene TRBJ1-1; TRBD1 matches 7 bases. This CDR3 comprises 14 residues. With V trimmed by 6 bases and J by 5 bases, 9 bases remained unmatched. Germline V gene lookup returns CDR1 MDHEN and CDR2 SYDVKM. This chain's CDR3 is CASSPRTGRTEAFF. CDR3 bases: TGTGCCAGCAGCCCACGGACAGGAAGGACTGAAGCTTTCTTT.